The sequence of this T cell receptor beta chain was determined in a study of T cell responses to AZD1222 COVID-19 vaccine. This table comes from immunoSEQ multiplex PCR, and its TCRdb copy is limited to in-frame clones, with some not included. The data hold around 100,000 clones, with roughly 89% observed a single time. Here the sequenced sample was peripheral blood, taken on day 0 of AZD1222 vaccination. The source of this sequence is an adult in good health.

CDR3 coding DNA: TGTGCCAGCAGCTTAGTCCGCTCTTCGCCCCTCCACTTT. Amino acids: CASSLVRSSPLHF. The chain joins TRBV11-2 to TRBJ1-6; D is unresolved. Germline values: CDR1 SGHAT, CDR2 FQNNGV. The length of the CDR3 is 13 residues. Deletions cut 1 base from V and 13 bases from J, with 11 bases between.